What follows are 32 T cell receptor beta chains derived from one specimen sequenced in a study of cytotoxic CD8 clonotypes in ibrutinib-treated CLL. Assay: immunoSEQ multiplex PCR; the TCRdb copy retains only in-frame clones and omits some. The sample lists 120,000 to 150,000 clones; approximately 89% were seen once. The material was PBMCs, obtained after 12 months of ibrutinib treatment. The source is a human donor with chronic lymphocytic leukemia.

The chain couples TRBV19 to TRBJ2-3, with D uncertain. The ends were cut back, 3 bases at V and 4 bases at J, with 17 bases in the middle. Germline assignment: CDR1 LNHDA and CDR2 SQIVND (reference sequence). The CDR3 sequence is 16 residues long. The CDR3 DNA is TGTGCCAGTAGTATCCCGGGTGGGTCTCTAGCAGATACGCAGTATTTT. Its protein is CASSIPGGSLADTQYF.

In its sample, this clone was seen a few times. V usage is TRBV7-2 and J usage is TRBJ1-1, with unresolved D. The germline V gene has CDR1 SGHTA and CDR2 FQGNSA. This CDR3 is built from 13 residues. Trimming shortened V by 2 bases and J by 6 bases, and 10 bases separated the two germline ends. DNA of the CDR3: TGTGCCAGCAGCTTACAGACGGACGCTGAAGCTTTCTTT. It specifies CASSLQTDAEAFF.

CDR3 amino acids: CASSFVGAGTGELFF. The CDR3 region has the DNA TGTGCCAGCAGTTTCGTGGGCGCGGGCACCGGGGAGCTGTTTTTT. The rearrangement joins TRBV27 to TRBJ2-2; D possibly corresponds to TRBD2 (5 bases). This CDR3 contains 15 residues. Germline CDR1 and CDR2: MNHEY and SMNVEV (reference sequence). The ends were cut back, 3 bases at V and 4 bases at J, with 12 bases in the middle.

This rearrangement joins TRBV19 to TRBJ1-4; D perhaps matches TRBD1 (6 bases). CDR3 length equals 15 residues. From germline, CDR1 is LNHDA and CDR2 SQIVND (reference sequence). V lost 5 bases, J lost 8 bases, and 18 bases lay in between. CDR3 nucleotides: TGTGCCAGTAGTCAATCCCGGGACAAACAGGAAAAACTGTTTTTT. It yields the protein CASSQSRDKQEKLFF.

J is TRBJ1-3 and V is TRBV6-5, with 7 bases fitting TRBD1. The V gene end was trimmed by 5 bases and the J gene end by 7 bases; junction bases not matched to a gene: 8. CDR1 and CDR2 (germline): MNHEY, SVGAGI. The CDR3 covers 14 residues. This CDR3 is CASSRGPTRNTIYF. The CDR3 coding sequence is TGTGCCAGCAGTAGGGGGCCGACGAGGAACACCATATATTTT.

CDR3 sequence (DNA): TGTGCCAGCAGGGGAGGGAAGAACACTGAAGCTTTCTTT. Its protein is CASRGGKNTEAFF. The V and J genes are TRBV2 and TRBJ1-1; D not certain. Germline V gives CDR1 SNHLY, CDR2 FYNNEI. CDR3 size: 13 residues. V lost 6 bases and J 1 base, leaving 9 bases between the germline ends.

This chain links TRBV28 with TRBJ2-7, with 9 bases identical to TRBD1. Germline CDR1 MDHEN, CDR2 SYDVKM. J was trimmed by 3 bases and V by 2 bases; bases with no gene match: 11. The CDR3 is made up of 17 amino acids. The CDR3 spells CASSLPKTGQGLYEQYF. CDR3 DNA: TGTGCCAGCAGTTTACCTAAGACGGGACAGGGTCTCTACGAGCAGTACTTC.

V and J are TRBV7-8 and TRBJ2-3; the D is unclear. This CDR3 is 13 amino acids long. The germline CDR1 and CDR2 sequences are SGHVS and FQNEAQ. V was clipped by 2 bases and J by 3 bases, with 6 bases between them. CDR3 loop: CASSLRQTDTQYF. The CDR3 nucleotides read TGTGCCAGCAGCTTACGGCAGACAGATACGCAGTATTTT.

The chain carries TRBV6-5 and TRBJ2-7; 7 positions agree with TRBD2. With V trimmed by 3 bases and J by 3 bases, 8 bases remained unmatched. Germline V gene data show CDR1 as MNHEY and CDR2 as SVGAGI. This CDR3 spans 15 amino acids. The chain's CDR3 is CASSYSRGSGYEQYF. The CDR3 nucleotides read TGTGCCAGCAGTTATAGCCGCGGGAGTGGCTACGAGCAGTACTTC.

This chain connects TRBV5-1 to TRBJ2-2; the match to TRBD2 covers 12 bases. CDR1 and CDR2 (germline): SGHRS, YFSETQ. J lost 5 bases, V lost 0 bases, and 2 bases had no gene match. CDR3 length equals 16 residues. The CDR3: CASSLVTSGRTGELFF. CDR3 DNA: TGCGCCAGCAGCTTGGTGACTAGCGGGAGAACCGGGGAGCTGTTTTTT.

CDR3 in amino acids: CASSLRDNRAGELFF. CDR3 sequence (DNA): TGCGCCAGCAGCCTCCGGGACAATCGCGCCGGGGAGCTGTTTTTT. The V and J genes are TRBV5-1 and TRBJ2-2, with a tentative D call TRBD1 (6 bases). The CDR3 has 15 amino acids. The germline V and J ends were trimmed by 4 bases and 6 bases, with 16 bases remaining between them. Germline V lookup: CDR1 SGHRS, CDR2 YFSETQ.

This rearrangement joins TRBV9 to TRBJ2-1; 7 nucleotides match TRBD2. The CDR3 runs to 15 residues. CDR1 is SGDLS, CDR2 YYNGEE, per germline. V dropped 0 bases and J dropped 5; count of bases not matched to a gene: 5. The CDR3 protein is CASSVVGTIDNEQFF. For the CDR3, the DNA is TGTGCCAGCAGCGTAGTTGGGACTATAGACAATGAGCAGTTCTTC.

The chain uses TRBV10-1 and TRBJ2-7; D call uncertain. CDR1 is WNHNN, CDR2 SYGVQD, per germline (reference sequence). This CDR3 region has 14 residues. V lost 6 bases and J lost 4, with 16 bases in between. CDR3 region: CASSDIVGSYEQYF. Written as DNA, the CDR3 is TGCGCCAGCAGCGATATCGTCGGAAGTTACGAGCAGTACTTC.

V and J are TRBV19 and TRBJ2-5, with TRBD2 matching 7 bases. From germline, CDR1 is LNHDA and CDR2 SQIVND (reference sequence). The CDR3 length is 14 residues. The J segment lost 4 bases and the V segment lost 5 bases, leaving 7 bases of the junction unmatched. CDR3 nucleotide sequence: TGTGCCAGTAGTGCTGACACGGGGGGAGAGACCCAGTACTTC. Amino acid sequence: CASSADTGGETQYF.

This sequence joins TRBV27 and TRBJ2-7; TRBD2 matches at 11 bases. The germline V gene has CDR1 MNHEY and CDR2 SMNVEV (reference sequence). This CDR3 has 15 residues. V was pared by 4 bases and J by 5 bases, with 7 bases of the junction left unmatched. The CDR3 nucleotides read TGTGCCAGCAGTTCTCCAACTAGCGGGAGCAACGAGCAGTACTTC. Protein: CASSSPTSGSNEQYF.

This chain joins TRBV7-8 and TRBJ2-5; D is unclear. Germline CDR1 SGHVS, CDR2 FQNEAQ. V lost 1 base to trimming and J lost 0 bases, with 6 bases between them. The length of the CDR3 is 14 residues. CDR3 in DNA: TGTGCCAGCAGCTTAGGGTGGTACCAAGAGACCCAGTACTTC. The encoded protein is CASSLGWYQETQYF.

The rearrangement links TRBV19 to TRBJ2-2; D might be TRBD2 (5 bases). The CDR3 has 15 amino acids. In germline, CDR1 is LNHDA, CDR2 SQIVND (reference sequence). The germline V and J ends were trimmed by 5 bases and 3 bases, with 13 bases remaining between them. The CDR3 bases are TGTGCCAGTAGTTGGACGGGGATTGACACCGGGGAGCTGTTTTTT. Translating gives CASSWTGIDTGELFF.

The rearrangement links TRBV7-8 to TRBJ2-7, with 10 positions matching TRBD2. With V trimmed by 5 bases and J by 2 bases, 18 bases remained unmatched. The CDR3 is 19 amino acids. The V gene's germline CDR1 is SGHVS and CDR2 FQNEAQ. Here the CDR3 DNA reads TGTGCCAGCAGCCCCCATCGGGTAGCGGGAGGTCTCTCCCCCTACGAGCAGTACTTC. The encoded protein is CASSPHRVAGGLSPYEQYF.

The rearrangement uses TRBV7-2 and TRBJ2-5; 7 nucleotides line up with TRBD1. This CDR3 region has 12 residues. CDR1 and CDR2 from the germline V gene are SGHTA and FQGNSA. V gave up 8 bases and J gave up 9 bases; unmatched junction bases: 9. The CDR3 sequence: CASGDSPEAQYF. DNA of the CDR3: TGTGCCAGCGGGGACAGTCCGGAGGCCCAGTACTTC.

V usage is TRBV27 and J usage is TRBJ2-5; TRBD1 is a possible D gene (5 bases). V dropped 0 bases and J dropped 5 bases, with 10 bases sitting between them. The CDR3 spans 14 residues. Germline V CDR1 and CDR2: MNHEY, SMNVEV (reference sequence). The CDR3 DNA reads TGTGCCAGCAGTTTATCGATAAGGGGTGAGACCCAGTACTTC. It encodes CASSLSIRGETQYF.

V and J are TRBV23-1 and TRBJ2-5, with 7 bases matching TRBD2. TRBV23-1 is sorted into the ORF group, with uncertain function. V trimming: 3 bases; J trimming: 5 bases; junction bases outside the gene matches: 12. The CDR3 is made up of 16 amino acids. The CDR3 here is CASSQAGALQGETQYF. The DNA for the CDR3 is TGCGCCAGCAGTCAGGCGGGAGCACTCCAAGGGGAGACCCAGTACTTC.

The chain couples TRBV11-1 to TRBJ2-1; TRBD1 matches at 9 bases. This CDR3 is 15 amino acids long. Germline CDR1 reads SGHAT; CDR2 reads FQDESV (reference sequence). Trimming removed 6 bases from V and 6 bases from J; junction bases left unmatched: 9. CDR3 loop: CASRLGTGWRNEQFF. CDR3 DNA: TGTGCCAGCAGACTGGGGACAGGGTGGCGCAATGAGCAGTTCTTC.

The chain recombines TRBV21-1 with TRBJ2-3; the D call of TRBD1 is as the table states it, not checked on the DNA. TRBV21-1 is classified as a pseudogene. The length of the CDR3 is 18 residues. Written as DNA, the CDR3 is TGTGCCAGCAGCATAGAACCGAACCCGGGACAGGGACGTGATACGCAGTATTTT. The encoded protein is CASSIEPNPGQGRDTQYF.

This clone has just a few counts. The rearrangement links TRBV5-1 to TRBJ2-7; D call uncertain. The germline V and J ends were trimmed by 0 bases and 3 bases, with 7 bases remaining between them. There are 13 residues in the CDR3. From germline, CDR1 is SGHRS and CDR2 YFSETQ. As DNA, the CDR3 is TGCGCCAGCAGCTTGGATTCTGGCTACGAGCAGTACTTC. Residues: CASSLDSGYEQYF.

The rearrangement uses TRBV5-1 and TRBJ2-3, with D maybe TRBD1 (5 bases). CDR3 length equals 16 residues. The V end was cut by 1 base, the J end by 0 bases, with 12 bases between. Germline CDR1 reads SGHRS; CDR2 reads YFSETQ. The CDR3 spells CASSLQGRVSTDTQYF. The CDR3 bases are TGCGCCAGCAGCTTGCAGGGCAGAGTCAGCACAGATACGCAGTATTTT.

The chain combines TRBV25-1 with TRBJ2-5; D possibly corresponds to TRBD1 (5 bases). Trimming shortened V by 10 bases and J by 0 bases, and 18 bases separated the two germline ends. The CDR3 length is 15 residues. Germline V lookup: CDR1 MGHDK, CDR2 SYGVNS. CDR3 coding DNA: TGTGCCACCCAGGAATGGACACCTTACCAAGAGACCCAGTACTTC. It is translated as CATQEWTPYQETQYF.

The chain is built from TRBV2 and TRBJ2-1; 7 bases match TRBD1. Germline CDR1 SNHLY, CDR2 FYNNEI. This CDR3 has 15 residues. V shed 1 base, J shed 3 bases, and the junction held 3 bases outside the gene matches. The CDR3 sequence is CASSEGQGVYNEQFF. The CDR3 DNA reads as TGTGCCAGCAGTGAAGGGCAGGGGGTCTACAATGAGCAGTTCTTC.

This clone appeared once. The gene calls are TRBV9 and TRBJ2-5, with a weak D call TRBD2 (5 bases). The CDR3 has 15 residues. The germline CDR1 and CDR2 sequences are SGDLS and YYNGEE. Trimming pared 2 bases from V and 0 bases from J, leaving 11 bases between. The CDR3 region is CASSVHLTNQETQYF. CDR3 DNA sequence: TGTGCCAGCAGCGTCCACTTGACTAACCAAGAGACCCAGTACTTC.

CDR3 nucleotide sequence: TGTGCCATCAGTGGGGACACCAATCAGCCCCAGCATTTT. Translation gives CAISGDTNQPQHF. The chain joins TRBV10-3 to TRBJ1-5; tentatively, D is TRBD1 (6 bases). The germline V gene encodes CDR1 ENHRY and CDR2 SYGVKD. Trimming took off 4 bases at V and 3 bases at J, with 7 bases between the two ends. The CDR3 spans 13 residues.

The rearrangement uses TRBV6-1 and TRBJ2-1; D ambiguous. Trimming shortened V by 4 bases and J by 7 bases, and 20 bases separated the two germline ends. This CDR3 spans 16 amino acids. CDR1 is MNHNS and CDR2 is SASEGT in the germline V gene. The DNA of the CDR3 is TGTGCCAGCAGTGTTCAAACCCTAGGCCCGTCAAATGAGCAGTTCTTC. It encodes CASSVQTLGPSNEQFF.

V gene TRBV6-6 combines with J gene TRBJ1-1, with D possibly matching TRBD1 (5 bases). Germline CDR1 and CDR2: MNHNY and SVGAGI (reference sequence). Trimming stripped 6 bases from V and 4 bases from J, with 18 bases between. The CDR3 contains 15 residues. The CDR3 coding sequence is TGTGCCAGCAGCCACCCAAGGGAGGGGCTCACTGAAGCTTTCTTT. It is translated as CASSHPREGLTEAFF.

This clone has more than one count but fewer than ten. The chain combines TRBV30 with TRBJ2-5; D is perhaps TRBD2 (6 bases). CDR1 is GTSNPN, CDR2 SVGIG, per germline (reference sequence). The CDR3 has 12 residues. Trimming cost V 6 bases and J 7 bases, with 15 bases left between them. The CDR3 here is CACSRAGGTQYF. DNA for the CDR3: TGTGCCTGCTCAAGGGCCGGGGGGACCCAGTACTTC.